The rows below give T cell receptor beta chains drawn from one sample of a study of blood T cell repertoires in COVID-19. Profiling relied on immunoSEQ multiplex PCR, and the TCRdb table lists in-frame clones only, not all of them. The table records 90,000 to 140,000 clones, around 86% of them present only once. The specimen was peripheral blood. Source of these receptors: a man in his forties or fifties with acute or convalescent COVID-19. Each CDR3 is given with its conserved first and last residue. A D gene is named only where the DNA matches it firmly. Where a row states a size, it is once, few, many or the class of an expanded clone; other rows omit it.

D gene	V gene	clone size	J gene	CDR3 protein	CDR3 DNA
-	TRBV30	-	TRBJ2-7	CAWTQSYEQYF	TGTGCCTGGACACAGAGCTACGAGCAGTACTTC
-	TRBV6-5	-	TRBJ1-2	CASGTRTSLNYGYTF	TGTGCCAGCGGAACTAGGACGTCCCTTAACTATGGCTACACCTTC
-	TRBV19	-	TRBJ2-6	CASSTGAGANVLTF	TGTGCCAGTAGTACAGGGGCTGGGGCCAACGTCCTGACTTTC
TRBD2	TRBV19	-	TRBJ2-2	CASIRGGAAGELFF	TGTGCCAGTATTCGCGGGGGGGCCGCCGGGGAGCTGTTTTTT
-	TRBV12-3/TRBV12-4	-	TRBJ1-2	CASSRQSPYGYTF	TGTGCCAGCAGTCGACAATCCCCCTATGGCTACACCTTC
-	TRBV9	few	TRBJ1-5	CASSVDGHGSQPQHF	TGTGCCAGCAGCGTAGACGGACACGGGAGTCAGCCCCAGCATTTT
TRBD1	TRBV6-1	-	TRBJ2-2	CASSDRRGQTGVTGELFF	TGTGCCAGCAGTGACCGGCGAGGACAAACAGGGGTCACCGGGGAGCTGTTTTTT
-	TRBV19	-	TRBJ1-2	CASSIQSPGISGGYTF	TGTGCCAGTAGTATTCAGTCTCCGGGAATTTCCGGTGGCTACACCTTC
-	TRBV7-3	once	TRBJ2-3	CASSPGLVKPDTQYF	TGTGCCAGCAGTCCCGGACTCGTCAAGCCAGATACGCAGTATTTT
-	TRBV7-9	-	TRBJ1-4	CASRLAETANEKLFF	TGTGCCAGCAGGTTAGCGGAGACAGCTAATGAAAAACTGTTTTTT
-	TRBV25-1	-	TRBJ2-2	CASSDFGQGNTGELFF	TGTGCCAGCAGTGACTTTGGGCAGGGGAACACCGGGGAGCTGTTTTTT
-	TRBV5-6	-	TRBJ2-1	CASSYGQPNEQFF	TGTGCCAGCAGCTACGGACAGCCTAATGAGCAGTTCTTC
TRBD1	TRBV5-1	once	TRBJ1-1	CASSLWTGVNTEAFF	TGCGCCAGCAGCTTGTGGACAGGGGTGAACACTGAAGCTTTCTTT
TRBD1	TRBV2	few	TRBJ2-7	CASSVGTGDYEQYF	TGTGCCAGCAGTGTTGGGACAGGAGACTACGAGCAGTACTTC